This T cell receptor (beta chain) was observed in a study of cytomegalovirus exposure and HLA in healthy donors. Clones were read by immunoSEQ multiplex PCR, and TCRdb kept only the in-frame ones, dropping some. The sample includes 300,000 to 450,000 clones, roughly 89% seen only once; the top ten take 0.83%. The CDR3 totals 16 residues. Germline V CDR1 and CDR2: SEHNR, FQNEAQ (reference sequence). Between the trimmed V and J ends, which lost 1 base and 1 base, there was a span of 14 bases. This TCR came from a young woman in good health and CMV-seronegative. The sample taken for sequencing was PBMCs. This rearrangement joins TRBV7-9 to TRBJ2-7; a possible D gene is TRBD1 (6 bases). CDR3: CASSLGRDTGSYEQYF. CDR3 DNA sequence: TGTGCCAGCAGCTTAGGCCGGGACACAGGTTCCTACGAGCAGTACTTC.